This TCR beta chain was found in a study of blood T cell repertoires in COVID-19. Study information: Italy, Spain and the United States were the sources of the convalescent and acute COVID-19 samples. The analysed material was cDNA or gDNA that came from T cells, B-cell-depleted T cells, or PBMCs.

This CDR3 has 13 residues. Germline V gives CDR1 SEHNR, CDR2 FQNEAQ (reference sequence). The V gene end was trimmed by 5 bases and the J gene end by 13 bases; junction bases not matched to a gene: 9. Clones were sequenced by immunoSEQ multiplex PCR, and TCRdb holds only the in-frame ones, with some missing. Of about 300,000 clones in the sample, roughly 83% were seen once. The Seattle patients joined while their infection was active and were tracked longitudinally afterward. The origin of this receptor is a human donor with COVID-19, enrolled during active disease. The donor label of this sample is uncertain. Material for sequencing was peripheral blood. The rearrangement uses TRBV7-9 and TRBJ1-4; the match to TRBD1 covers 8 bases. The CDR3 is CASSPHDRGGLFF. CDR3 coding DNA: TGTGCCAGCAGCCCCCATGACAGGGGAGGACTGTTTTTT.